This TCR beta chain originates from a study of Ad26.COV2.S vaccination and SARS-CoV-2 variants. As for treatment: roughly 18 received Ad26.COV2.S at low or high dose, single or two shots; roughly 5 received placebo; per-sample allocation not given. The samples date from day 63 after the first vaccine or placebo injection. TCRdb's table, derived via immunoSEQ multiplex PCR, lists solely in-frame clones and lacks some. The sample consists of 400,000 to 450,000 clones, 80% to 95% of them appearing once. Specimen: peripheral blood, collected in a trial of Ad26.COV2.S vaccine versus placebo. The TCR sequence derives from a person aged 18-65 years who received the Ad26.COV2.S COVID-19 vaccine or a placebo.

The CDR3 DNA reads as TGTGCCAGCAGTCCCTTGGCCCGCACCGAGAAGCAGTTCTTC. Translation gives CASSPLARTEKQFF. This chain links TRBV27 with TRBJ2-1; D ambiguous. Trimming stripped 5 bases from V and 11 bases from J, with 19 bases between. Germline assignment: CDR1 MNHEY and CDR2 SMNVEV (reference sequence). This CDR3 region has 14 residues.